This TCR beta chain emerged from a study of cytomegalovirus exposure and HLA in healthy donors. Study-level findings and limits: Follow-up analysis seemed to connect common viral pathogens with several of the most significant clusters identified. In a later analysis, compared with equally common non-associated chains, HLA-associated beta chains were more expanded. Earlier results showed most TCR beta V segments being productive about 87% or about 30% of the time.

About this clone itself: The target antigen is unknown.

Trimming pared 0 bases from V and 0 bases from J, leaving 15 bases between. This CDR3 is built from 17 residues. The germline gives CDR1 GTSNPN, CDR2 SVGIG (reference sequence). When sampled, the donors appeared nominally healthy, though they likely had unrecorded immune exposures. The PCR was carried out with 60 Vbeta primers and 13 Jbeta primers. The table came from immunoSEQ multiplex PCR; TCRdb's copy has only in-frame clones and leaves some out. The sample lists 150,000 to 200,000 clones, about 85% occurring once. The source is a boy between 2 and 10 years old in good health and CMV-seronegative. V is TRBV30 and J is TRBJ2-4; TRBD2 might be the D (6 bases). Sample: PBMCs. CDR3 DNA: TGTGCCTGGAGTGTAGCTTTCCTAGCGAAAGCCAAAAACATTCAGTACTTC. This gives the protein CAWSVAFLAKAKNIQYF.